This TCR beta chain comes out of a study of shared clonotypes between healthy human individuals. Study-level results: Clonotypes that were shared across several donors made up around 5% of naive CD4 clonotypes.

About this clone: What it binds is unknown.

The CDR3 runs to 12 residues. V was pared by 1 base and J by 5 bases, with 8 bases between. Germline assignment: CDR1 GTSNPN and CDR2 SVGIG (reference sequence). Clones were sequenced by immunoSEQ multiplex PCR, and TCRdb holds only the in-frame ones, with some missing. The sample holds about 1.4 million clones; around 97% are singletons and the top ten take about 1%. The rearrangement joins TRBV30 to TRBJ1-2; D is unresolved. The TCR originated in a man under 40 in good health. Material for sequencing was naive CD4+ T cells sorted from blood. The subset here: CD45RA+ positively selected. CDR3 nucleotides: TGTGCCTGGAGTGGCGAGCCTTATGGCTACACCTTC. It is translated as CAWSGEPYGYTF.